The sequence of this T cell receptor (beta chain) was determined in a study of somatic mutations in cytotoxic T cells in rheumatoid arthritis. The wider study: Flow sorting of some V beta antibody-stained T cells reached nearly 100% purity, with V beta1+ cells also TCRB-sequenced. Study-level results: CD8+ clonality rose with age in rheumatoid arthritis patients, unlike in healthy controls.

With respect to this clone: What it binds is unknown.

Only in-frame clones appear in the TCRdb table, and some are missing; sequencing was by immunoSEQ multiplex PCR. The data contain 25,000 to 30,000 clones, roughly 82% of them seen just once; the ten biggest clones take up roughly 5%. CDR3 length: 14 amino acids. CDR1 is MGHRA, CDR2 YSYEKL, per germline. Trimming removed 3 bases from V and 2 bases from J, with 11 bases in between. This clonotype was obtained from a man over 45 in good health. The chain employs TRBV4-1 and TRBJ2-7; D may correspond to TRBD1 or TRBD2 (5 bases each). The sample consisted of CD8+ T cells sorted from blood. CDR3 residues: CASSHRDGTYEQYF. CDR3 coding DNA: TGCGCCAGCAGCCACCGGGACGGAACCTACGAGCAGTACTTC.